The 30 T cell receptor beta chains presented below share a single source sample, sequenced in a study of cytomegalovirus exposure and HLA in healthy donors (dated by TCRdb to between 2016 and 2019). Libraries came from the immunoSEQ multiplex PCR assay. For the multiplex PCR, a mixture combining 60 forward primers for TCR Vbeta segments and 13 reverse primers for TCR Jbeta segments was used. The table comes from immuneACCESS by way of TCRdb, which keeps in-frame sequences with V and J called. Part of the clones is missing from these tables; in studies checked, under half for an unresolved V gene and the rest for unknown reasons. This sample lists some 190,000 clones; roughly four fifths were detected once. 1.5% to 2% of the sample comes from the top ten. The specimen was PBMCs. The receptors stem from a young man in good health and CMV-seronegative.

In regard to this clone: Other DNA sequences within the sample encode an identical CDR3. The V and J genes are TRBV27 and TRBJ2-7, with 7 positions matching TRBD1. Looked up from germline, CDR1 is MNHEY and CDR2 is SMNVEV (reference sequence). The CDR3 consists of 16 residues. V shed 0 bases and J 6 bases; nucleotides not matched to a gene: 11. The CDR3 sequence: CASSLSLGGQVAEQYF. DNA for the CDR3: TGTGCCAGCAGTTTATCCCTTGGAGGACAGGTAGCCGAGCAGTACTTC.

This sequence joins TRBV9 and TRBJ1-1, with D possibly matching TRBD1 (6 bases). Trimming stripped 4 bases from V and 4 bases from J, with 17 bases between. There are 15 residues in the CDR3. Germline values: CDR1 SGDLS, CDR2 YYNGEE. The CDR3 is CASSPDGQYTTEAFF. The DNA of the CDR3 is TGTGCCAGCAGCCCCGACGGACAGTATACCACTGAAGCTTTCTTT.

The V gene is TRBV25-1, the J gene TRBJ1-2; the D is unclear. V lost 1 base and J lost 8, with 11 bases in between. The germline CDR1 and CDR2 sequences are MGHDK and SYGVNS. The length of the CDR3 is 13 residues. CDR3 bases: TGTGCCAGCAGTGAATCCGATCCGGGAGGCTACACCTTC. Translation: CASSESDPGGYTF.

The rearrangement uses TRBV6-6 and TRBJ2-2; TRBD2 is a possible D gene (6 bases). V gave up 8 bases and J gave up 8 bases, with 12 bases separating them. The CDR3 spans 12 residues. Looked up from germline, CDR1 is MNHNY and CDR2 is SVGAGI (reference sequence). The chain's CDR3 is CASCLGGGELFF. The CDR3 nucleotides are TGTGCCAGCTGCCTGGGAGGAGGGGAGCTGTTTTTT.

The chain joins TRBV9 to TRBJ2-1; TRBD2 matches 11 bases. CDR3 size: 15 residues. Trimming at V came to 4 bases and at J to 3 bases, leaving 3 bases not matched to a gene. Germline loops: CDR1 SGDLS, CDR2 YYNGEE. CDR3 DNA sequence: TGTGCCAGCAGCTCCGGACTAGCGGGCTACAATGAGCAGTTCTTC. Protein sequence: CASSSGLAGYNEQFF.

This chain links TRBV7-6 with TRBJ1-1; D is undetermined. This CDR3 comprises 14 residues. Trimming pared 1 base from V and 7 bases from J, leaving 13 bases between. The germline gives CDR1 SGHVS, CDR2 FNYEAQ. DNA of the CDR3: TGTGCCAGCAGCTTAGGGAGTGCGAGGGATGAAGCTTTCTTT. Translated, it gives CASSLGSARDEAFF.

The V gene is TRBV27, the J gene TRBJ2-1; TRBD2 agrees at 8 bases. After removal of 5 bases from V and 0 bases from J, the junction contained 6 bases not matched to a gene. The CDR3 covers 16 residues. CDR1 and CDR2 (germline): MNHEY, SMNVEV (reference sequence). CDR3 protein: CASSPGGGDSYNEQFF. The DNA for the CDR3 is TGTGCCAGCAGTCCGGGAGGGGGAGACTCCTACAATGAGCAGTTCTTC.

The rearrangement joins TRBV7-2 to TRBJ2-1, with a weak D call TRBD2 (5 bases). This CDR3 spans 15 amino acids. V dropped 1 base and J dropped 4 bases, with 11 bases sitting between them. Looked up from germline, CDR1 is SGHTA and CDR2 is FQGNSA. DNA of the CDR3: TGTGCCAGCAGCTTAGGCAGCGGCCAGTACAATGAGCAGTTCTTC. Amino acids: CASSLGSGQYNEQFF.

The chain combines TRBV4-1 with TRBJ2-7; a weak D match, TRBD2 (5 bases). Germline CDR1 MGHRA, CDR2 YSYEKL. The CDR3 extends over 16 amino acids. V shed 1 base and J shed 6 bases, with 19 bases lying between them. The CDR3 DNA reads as TGCGCCAGCAGCCAAGTCGGCGGAGGTCGATCGTTCGAGCAGTACTTC. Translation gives CASSQVGGGRSFEQYF.

The chain's CDR3 is CASSPGGGRSPLHF. The CDR3 DNA follows: TGTGCCAGCAGCCCCGGGGGGGGGCGATCACCCCTCCACTTT. This chain joins TRBV11-2 and TRBJ1-6, with D tentatively TRBD1 (6 bases). Germline V gene sequence: CDR1 SGHAT, CDR2 FQNNGV. Trimming removed 5 bases from V and 10 bases from J, with 15 bases in between. CDR3 length equals 14 residues.

CDR3 sequence: CASSPLASGGVDTQYF. The DNA of the CDR3 is TGTGCCAGCAGCCCTTTGGCCAGCGGGGGGGTAGATACGCAGTATTTT. The chain links TRBV5-6 to TRBJ2-3; 10 nucleotides match TRBD2. Germline loops: CDR1 SGHDT, CDR2 YYEEEE. The CDR3 is made up of 16 amino acids. J gave up 5 bases and V 4 bases, and 10 bases lay outside the gene matches.

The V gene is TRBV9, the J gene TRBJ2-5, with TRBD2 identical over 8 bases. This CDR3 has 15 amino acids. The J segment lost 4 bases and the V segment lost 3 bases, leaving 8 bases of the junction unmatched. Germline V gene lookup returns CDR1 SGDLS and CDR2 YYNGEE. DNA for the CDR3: TGTGCCAGCAGCGCCGCGGAGGCGGGGGGAGAGACCCAGTACTTC. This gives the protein CASSAAEAGGETQYF. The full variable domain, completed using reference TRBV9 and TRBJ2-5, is DSGVTQTPKHLITATGQRVTLRCSPRSGDLSVYWYQQSLDQGLQFLIQYYNGEERAKGNILERFSAQQFPDLHSELNLSSLELGDSALYFCASSAAEAGGETQYFGPGTRLLVL.

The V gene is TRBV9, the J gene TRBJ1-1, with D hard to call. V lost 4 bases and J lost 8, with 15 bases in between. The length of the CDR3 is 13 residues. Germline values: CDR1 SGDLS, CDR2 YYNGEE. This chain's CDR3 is CASSPMWGGEAFF. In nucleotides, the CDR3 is TGTGCCAGCAGCCCTATGTGGGGAGGGGAAGCTTTCTTT.

The CDR3 region has the DNA TGTGCCAGCAGCTTAGGCACGGGGGATCAGCCCCAGCATTTT. This sequence encodes CASSLGTGDQPQHF. V usage is TRBV11-2 and J usage is TRBJ1-5; the D gene is possibly TRBD1 (5 bases). Germline lookup yields CDR1 SGHAT and CDR2 FQNNGV. V lost 1 base and J 5 bases, leaving 9 bases between the germline ends. The CDR3 has 14 residues.

The CDR3 is CASSLVAGAGELFF. CDR3 coding DNA: TGTGCCAGCAGCTTAGTAGCGGGGGCAGGGGAGCTGTTTTTT. The rearrangement uses TRBV11-2 and TRBJ2-2, with TRBD2 matching 9 bases. V lost 1 base to trimming and J lost 8 bases; unmatched junction nucleotides: 2. Looked up from germline, CDR1 is SGHAT and CDR2 is FQNNGV. The CDR3 consists of 14 residues.

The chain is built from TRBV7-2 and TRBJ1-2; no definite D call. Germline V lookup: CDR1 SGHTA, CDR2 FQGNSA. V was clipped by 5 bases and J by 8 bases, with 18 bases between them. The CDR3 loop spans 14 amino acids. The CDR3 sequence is CASSGPGLSGGYTF. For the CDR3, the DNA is TGTGCCAGCAGCGGACCCGGCCTAAGCGGAGGCTACACCTTC.

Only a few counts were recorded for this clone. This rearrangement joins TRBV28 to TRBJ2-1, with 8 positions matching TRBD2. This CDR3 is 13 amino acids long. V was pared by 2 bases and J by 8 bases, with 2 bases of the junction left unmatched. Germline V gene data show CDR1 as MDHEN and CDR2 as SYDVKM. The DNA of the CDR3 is TGTGCCAGCAGTTTAGCAGCGGGAGATGAGCAGTTCTTC. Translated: CASSLAAGDEQFF.

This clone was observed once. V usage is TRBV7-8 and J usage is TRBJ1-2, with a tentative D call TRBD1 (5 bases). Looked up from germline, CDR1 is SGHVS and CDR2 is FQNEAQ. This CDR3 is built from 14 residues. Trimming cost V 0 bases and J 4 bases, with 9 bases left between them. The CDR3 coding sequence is TGTGCCAGCAGCTTAGCCCAGGGCGGCTATGGCTACACCTTC. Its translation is CASSLAQGGYGYTF. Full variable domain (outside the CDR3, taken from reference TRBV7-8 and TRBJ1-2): GAGVSQSPRYKVAKRGQDVALRCDPISGHVSLFWYQQALGQGPEFLTYFQNEAQLDKSGLPSDRFFAERPEGSVSTLKIQRTQQEDSAVYLCASSLAQGGYGYTFGSGTRLTVV.

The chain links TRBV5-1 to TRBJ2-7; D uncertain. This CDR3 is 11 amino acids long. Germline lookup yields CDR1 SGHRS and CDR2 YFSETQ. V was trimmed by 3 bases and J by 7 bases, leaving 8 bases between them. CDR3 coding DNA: TGCGCCAGCAGCTCGGCGGTGGAGCAGTACTTC. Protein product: CASSSAVEQYF.

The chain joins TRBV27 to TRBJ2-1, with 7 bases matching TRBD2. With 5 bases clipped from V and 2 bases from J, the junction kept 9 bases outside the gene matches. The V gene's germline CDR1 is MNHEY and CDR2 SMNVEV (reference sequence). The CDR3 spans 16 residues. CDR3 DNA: TGTGCCAGCAGTAGCCGGGAGGTCTATCCCTACAATGAGCAGTTCTTC. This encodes CASSSREVYPYNEQFF.

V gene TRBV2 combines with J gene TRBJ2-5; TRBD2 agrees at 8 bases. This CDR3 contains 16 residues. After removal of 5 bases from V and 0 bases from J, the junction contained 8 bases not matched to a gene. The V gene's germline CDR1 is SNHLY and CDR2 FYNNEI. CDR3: CASSPRRGLDQETQYF. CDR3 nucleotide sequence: TGTGCCAGCAGTCCCCGGCGGGGACTAGACCAAGAGACCCAGTACTTC.

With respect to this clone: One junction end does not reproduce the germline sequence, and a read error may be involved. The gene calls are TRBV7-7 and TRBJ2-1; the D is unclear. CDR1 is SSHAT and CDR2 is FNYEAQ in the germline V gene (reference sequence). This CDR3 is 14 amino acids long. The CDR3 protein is CASSPEVGDNEQFF. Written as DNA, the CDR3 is TGTGCTAGCAGCCCAGAGGTAGGCGACAATGAGCAGTTCTTC.

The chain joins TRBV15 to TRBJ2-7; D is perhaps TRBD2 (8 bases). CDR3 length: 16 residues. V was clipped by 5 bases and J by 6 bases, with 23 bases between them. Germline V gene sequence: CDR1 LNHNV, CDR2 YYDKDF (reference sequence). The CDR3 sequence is CATSREGQPIGGEQYF. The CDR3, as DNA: TGTGCCACCAGCCGGGAGGGACAGCCCATTGGGGGCGAGCAGTACTTC.

The CDR3 DNA sequence: TGTGCCTCTACACAGGGAGACGTAGACTATGGCTACACCTTC. This sequence encodes CASTQGDVDYGYTF. The V and J genes are TRBV21-1 and TRBJ1-2; TRBD1 reflects the table's D call only, with no check against the DNA. TRBV21-1 is a pseudogene. The CDR3 length is 14 residues.

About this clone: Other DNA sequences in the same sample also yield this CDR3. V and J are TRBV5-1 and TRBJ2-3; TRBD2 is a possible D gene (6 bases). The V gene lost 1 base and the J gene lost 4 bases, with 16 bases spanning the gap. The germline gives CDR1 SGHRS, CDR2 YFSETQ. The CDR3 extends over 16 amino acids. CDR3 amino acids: CASSLWQPGVADTQYF. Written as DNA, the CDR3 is TGCGCCAGCAGCTTGTGGCAACCGGGGGTCGCAGATACGCAGTATTTT. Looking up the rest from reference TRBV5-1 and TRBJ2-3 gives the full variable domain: KAGVTQTPRYLIKTRGQQVTLSCSPISGHRSVSWYQQTPGQGLQFLFEYFSETQRNKGNFPGRFSGRQFSNSRSEMNVSTLELGDSALYLCASSLWQPGVADTQYFGPGTRLTVL.

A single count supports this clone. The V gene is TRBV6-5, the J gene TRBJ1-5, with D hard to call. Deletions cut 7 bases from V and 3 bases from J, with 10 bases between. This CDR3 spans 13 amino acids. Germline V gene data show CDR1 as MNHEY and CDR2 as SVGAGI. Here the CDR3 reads CASTAGVNQPQHF. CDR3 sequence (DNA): TGTGCCAGCACGGCCGGGGTCAATCAGCCCCAGCATTTT.

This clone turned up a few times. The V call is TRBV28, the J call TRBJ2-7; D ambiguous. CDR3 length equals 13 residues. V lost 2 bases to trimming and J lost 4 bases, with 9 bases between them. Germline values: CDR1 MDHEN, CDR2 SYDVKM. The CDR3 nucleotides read TGTGCCAGCAGTTTACGTGGTACTTACGAGCAGTACTTC. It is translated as CASSLRGTYEQYF. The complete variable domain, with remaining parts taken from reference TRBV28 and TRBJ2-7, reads DVKVTQSSRYLVKRTGEKVFLECVQDMDHENMFWYRQDPGLGLRLIYFSYDVKMKEKGDIPEGYSVSREKKERFSLILESASTNQTSMYLCASSLRGTYEQYFGPGTRLTVT.

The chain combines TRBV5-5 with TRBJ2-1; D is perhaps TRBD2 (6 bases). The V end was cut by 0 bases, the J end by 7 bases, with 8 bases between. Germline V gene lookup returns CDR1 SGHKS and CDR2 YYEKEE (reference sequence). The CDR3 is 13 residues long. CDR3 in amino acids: CASSLEGRNEQFF. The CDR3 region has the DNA TGTGCCAGCAGCTTGGAGGGGAGGAATGAGCAGTTCTTC.

CDR3 nucleotide sequence: TGTGCCAGCAGTTACACGGGATCCCTTAATGGCTACACCTTC. Protein sequence: CASSYTGSLNGYTF. The chain links TRBV28 to TRBJ1-2; the D is unclear. The CDR3 extends over 14 amino acids. V shed 4 bases and J shed 6 bases, with 15 bases lying between them. The V gene's germline CDR1 is MDHEN and CDR2 SYDVKM.

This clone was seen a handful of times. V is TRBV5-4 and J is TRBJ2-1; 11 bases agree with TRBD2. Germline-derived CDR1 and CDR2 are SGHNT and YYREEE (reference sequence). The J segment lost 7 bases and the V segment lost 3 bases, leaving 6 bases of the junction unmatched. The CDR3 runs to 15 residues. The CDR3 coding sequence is TGTGCCAGCAGCTATAGCGGGGGGGCGTGGAATGAGCAGTTCTTC. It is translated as CASSYSGGAWNEQFF.